This T cell receptor beta chain was found in a study of T cells in Graves' hyperthyroidism and ophthalmopathy. Study overall: The initial diagnosis was the point when peripheral blood was collected, ahead of any treatment.

The V end lost 0 bases, the J end lost 4 bases, and 17 bases lay between the germline ends. CDR1 and CDR2 from the germline V gene are SGHRS and YFSETQ. This CDR3 contains 17 residues. TCR beta CDR3 sequences were amplified from RNA transcripts. Using the HTBI primer set, a first-round RT-PCR was run on the TCR CDR3. TCRdb processed the multiplex PCR reads anew with MiXCR; each CDR3 protein has one entry. The sample records 550,000 to 650,000 distinct CDR3 sequences, 13% to 15% being singletons. This clonotype was seen more than once but under ten times. The chain joins TRBV5-1 to TRBJ2-1; D may be TRBD1 or TRBD2 (6 bases each). The sample consisted of blood. This clonotype was sampled from a woman aged 40 to 50 with Graves' hyperthyroidism. The CDR3 loop is CASSLADPGAVYNEQFF. In DNA form, the CDR3 reads TGCGCCAGCAGCTTGGCCGACCCGGGGGCAGTTTACAATGAGCAGTTCTTC.